The present T cell receptor beta chain was sequenced within a study of identical twins. The germline V gene encodes CDR1 LGHNA and CDR2 YSLEER. The CDR3 is 14 amino acids. Trimming left V 0 bases short and J 4 bases short, with 10 bases between. TCRdb re-analysed the 5' RACE reads in MiXCR, keeping a single row per CDR3 protein. The sample lists about 190,000 distinct CDR3 sequences; more than 15% were seen once. This clonotype was counted at least ten times. This sample was also put to use in a study of T cells expressing NK-cell markers.

This sequence was found in a woman under 30 in good health. V and J are TRBV4-3 and TRBJ2-7; D unresolved. Sample: CD8+ T cells sorted from blood. CDR3 protein: CASSQERGPYEQYF. The CDR3 nucleotides read TGCGCCAGCAGCCAAGAGCGCGGCCCATACGAGCAGTACTTC.